Each of the 3 T cell receptor beta chains below was sequenced from the same sample in a study of blood T cell repertoires in COVID-19. The data were produced by immunoSEQ multiplex PCR, yet TCRdb's version contains in-frame clones alone and is incomplete. The sample records fewer than 450,000 clones, about 90% being singletons. The sample was PBMCs or T cells enriched from blood (not recorded which). All receptors derive from a man younger than 30 who had recovered from COVID-19.

CDR3 sequence reads: CATSWPLREQYF. In nucleotides, the CDR3 is TGTGCCACCTCTTGGCCTCTTCGCGAGCAGTACTTC. The chain joins TRBV28 to TRBJ2-7, with unresolved D. The germline CDR1 and CDR2 sequences are MDHEN and SYDVKM. V was trimmed by 10 bases and J by 6 bases, leaving 16 bases between them. This CDR3 is 12 amino acids long.

The V and J genes are TRBV13 and TRBJ2-5, with 9 bases that match TRBD2. Germline V lookup: CDR1 PRHDT, CDR2 FYEKMQ (reference sequence). The length of the CDR3 is 16 residues. The V segment lost 0 bases and the J segment 2 bases; nucleotides outside the gene matches: 4. CDR3 residues: CASSLGLAGLQETQYF. As DNA, the CDR3 is TGTGCCAGCAGCTTAGGGCTAGCGGGGCTACAAGAGACCCAGTACTTC.

The chain couples TRBV6-5 to TRBJ2-7; TRBD1 agrees at 7 bases. After removal of 5 bases from V and 5 bases from J, the junction contained 9 bases not matched to a gene. The CDR3 sequence is 14 residues long. Germline V gene data show CDR1 as MNHEY and CDR2 as SVGAGI. The CDR3 is CASSSDRVPNEQYF. The CDR3 DNA is TGTGCCAGCAGTAGCGACAGGGTGCCGAACGAGCAGTACTTC.